The sequence of this T cell receptor (beta chain) was determined in a study of neurological immune-mediated disorders. With 10-nucleotide random UMIs included, cDNA was synthesized by 5'RACE. TCRdb re-called the 5' RACE reads through MiXCR, storing one row per CDR3 protein. The sample lists about 62,000 distinct CDR3 sequences; roughly 4% were seen once. The CDR3 is 15 amino acids. The ends were cut back, 7 bases at V and 3 bases at J, with 20 bases in the middle. Germline-derived CDR1 and CDR2 are DFQATT and SNEGSKA (reference sequence). This clonotype was detected many times. The clonotype comes from a woman in her forties or fifties with multiple sclerosis. The chain uses TRBV20-1 and TRBJ2-3; D possibly corresponds to TRBD1 (5 bases). The sample taken for sequencing was PBMCs. As DNA, the CDR3 is TGCAGTGGTAACAGTATGGACAACTTTACAGATACGCAGTATTTT. Encoded protein: CSGNSMDNFTDTQYF.